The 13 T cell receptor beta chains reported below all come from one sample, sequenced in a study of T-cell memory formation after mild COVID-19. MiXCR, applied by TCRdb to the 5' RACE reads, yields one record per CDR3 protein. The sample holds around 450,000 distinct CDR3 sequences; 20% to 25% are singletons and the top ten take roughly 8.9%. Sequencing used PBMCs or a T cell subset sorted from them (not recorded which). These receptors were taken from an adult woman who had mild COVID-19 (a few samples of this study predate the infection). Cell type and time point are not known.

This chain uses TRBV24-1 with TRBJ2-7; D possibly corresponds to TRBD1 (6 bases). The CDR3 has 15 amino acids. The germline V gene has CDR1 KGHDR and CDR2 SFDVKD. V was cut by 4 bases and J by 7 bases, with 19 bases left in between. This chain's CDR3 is CATSDAGTPTGEQYF. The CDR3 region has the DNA TGTGCCACCAGTGACGCCGGGACCCCCACAGGGGAGCAGTACTTC.

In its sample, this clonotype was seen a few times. Here the CDR3 DNA reads TGTGCCAGCAGCCCCACTAGCGGGGGGTTCGGGGAGACCCAGTACTTC. Translated, it gives CASSPTSGGFGETQYF. The rearrangement links TRBV2 to TRBJ2-5; TRBD2 matches at 12 bases. After removal of 6 bases from V and 5 bases from J, the junction contained 10 bases not matched to a gene. Germline CDR1 is SNHLY and CDR2 is FYNNEI. CDR3 size: 16 residues.

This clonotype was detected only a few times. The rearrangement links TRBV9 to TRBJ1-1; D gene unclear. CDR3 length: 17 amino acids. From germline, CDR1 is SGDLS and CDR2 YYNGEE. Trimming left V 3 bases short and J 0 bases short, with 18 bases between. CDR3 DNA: TGTGCCAGCAGCGAAACGGCTAGCCCACGCCTGAACACTGAAGCTTTCTTT. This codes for CASSETASPRLNTEAFF. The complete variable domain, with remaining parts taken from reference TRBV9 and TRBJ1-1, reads DSGVTQTPKHLITATGQRVTLRCSPRSGDLSVYWYQQSLDQGLQFLIQYYNGEERAKGNILERFSAQQFPDLHSELNLSSLELGDSALYFCASSETASPRLNTEAFFGQGTRLTVV.

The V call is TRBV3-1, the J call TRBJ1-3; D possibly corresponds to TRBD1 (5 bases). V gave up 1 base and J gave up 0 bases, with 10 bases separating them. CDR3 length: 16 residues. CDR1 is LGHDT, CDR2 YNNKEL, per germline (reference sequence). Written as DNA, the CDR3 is TGTGCCAGCAGCCAAGGTCCGGGGCGCTCTGGAAACACCATATATTTT. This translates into CASSQGPGRSGNTIYF.

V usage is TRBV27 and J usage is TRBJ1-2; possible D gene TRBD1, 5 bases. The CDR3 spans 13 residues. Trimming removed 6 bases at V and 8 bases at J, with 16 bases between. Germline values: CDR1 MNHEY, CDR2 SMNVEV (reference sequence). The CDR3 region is CASRPEAGLGYTF. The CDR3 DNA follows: TGTGCCAGCAGACCGGAGGCAGGGCTGGGCTACACCTTC.

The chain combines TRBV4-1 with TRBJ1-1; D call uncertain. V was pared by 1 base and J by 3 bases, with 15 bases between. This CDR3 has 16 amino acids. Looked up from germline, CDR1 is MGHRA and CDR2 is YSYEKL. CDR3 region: CASSQVGTRSYTEAFF. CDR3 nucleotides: TGCGCCAGCAGCCAAGTCGGAACACGAAGTTACACTGAAGCTTTCTTT.

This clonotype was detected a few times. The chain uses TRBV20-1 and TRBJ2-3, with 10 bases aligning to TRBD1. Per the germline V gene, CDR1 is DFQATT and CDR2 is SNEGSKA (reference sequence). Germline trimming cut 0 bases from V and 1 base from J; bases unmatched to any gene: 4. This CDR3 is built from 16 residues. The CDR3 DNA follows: TGCAGTGCTAGAGATCCCGGGACAGGGGGCACAGATACGCAGTATTTT. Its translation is CSARDPGTGGTDTQYF.

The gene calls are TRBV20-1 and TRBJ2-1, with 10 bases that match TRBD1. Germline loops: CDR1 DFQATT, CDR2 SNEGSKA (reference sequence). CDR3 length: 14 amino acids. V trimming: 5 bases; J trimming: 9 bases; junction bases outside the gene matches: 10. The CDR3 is CSAPTGGIVGEQFF. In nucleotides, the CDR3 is TGCAGTGCTCCGACAGGGGGCATCGTGGGTGAGCAGTTCTTC.

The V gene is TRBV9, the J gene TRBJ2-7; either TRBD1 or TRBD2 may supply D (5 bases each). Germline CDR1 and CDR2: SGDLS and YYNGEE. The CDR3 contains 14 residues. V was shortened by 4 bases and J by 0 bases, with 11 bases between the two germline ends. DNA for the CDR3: TGTGCCAGCAGCTTATGGGACGCCTCCTACGAGCAGTACTTC. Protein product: CASSLWDASYEQYF.

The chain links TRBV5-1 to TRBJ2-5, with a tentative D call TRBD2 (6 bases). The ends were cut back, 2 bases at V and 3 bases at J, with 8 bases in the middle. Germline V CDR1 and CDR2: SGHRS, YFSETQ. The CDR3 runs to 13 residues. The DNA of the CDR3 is TGCGCCAGCAGCTTTTCGGGGGAAGAGACCCAGTACTTC. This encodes CASSFSGEETQYF.

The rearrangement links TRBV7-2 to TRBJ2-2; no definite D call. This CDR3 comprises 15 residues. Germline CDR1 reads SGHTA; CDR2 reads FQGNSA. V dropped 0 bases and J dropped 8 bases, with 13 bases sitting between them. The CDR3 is CASSLAATGEGELFF. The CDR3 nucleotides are TGTGCCAGCAGCTTAGCAGCAACGGGTGAAGGGGAGCTGTTTTTT.

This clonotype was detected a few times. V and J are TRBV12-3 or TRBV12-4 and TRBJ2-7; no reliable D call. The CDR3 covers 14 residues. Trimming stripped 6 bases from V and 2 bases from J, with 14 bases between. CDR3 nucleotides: TGTGCCAGCAGCCCCTCACGGCCCCCCTACGAGCAGTACTTC. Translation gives CASSPSRPPYEQYF.

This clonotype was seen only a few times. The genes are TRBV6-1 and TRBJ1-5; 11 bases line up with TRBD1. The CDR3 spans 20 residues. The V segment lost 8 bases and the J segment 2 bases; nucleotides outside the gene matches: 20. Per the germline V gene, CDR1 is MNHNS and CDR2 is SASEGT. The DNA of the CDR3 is TGTGCCAGCGGGGTAAACGGGGGGACAGGGGGTTTTGGTGGCAATCAGCCCCAGCATTTT. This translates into CASGVNGGTGGFGGNQPQHF.